The clone carrying this T cell receptor beta chain was found a few times. Germline V gene data show CDR1 as MNHEY and CDR2 as SMNVEV (reference sequence). This CDR3 spans 13 amino acids. Trimming shortened V by 1 base and J by 7 bases, and 7 bases separated the two germline ends. Of the isolated RNA, all was reverse transcribed, and so the sequenced material was expressed TCRB transcripts. Naive, central memory and regulatory T cell samples produced a mean of about 3.5 million reads. The table came from immunoSEQ multiplex PCR; TCRdb's copy has only in-frame clones and leaves some out. The table shows under 800,000 clones, with roughly a sixth occurring only once. The data were obtained in a study of beta chain features in type 1 diabetes.

Sequencing was performed on naive CD4+ T cells from blood. The TCR comes from a young man in good health. The rearrangement joins TRBV27 to TRBJ2-2; D call uncertain. This chain's CDR3 is CASSLWSSGELFF. CDR3 in DNA: TGTGCCAGCAGTTTATGGAGTAGCGGGGAGCTGTTTTTT.